This entry is about one TCR beta chain. Its antigen is undetermined. This sample was included in a study of CD8 T cells in ankylosing spondylitis. Study-level points and caveats: Within ankylosing spondylitis blood, a TCR beta motif made up of several highly homologous variants appeared to be characteristic.

Quantitative 5'-RACE with molecular barcodes was used to make the TCR beta libraries. MiXCR was run by TCRdb on the 5' RACE reads, yielding one entry per CDR3 protein. This sample yields roughly 180,000 distinct CDR3 sequences, of which 9.5% to 13% are seen a single time; roughly 29% belongs to the top ten. Trimming shortened V by 1 base and J by 4 bases, and 9 bases separated the two germline ends. The CDR3 loop spans 14 amino acids. This clonotype originated in a male donor with ankylosing spondylitis or in good health (not recorded which). This chain connects TRBV12-3 or TRBV12-4 to TRBJ2-3; D may correspond to TRBD1 or TRBD2 (5 bases each). The sequenced sample was blood, either unsorted or a sorted T cell fraction (not recorded which). The CDR3: CASSLGGIPDTQYF. The CDR3 coding sequence is TGTGCCAGCAGTTTAGGGGGGATCCCAGATACGCAGTATTTT.